The 12 T cell receptor beta chains given below trace back to one sample, sequenced in a study of OX40 agonist ivuxolimab in advanced cancers. Measured with immunoSEQ multiplex PCR; TCRdb has only the in-frame clones, and not every one. The sample has 40,000 to 45,000 clones, over 80% seen once. The source was CD4+ or CD8+ T cells sorted from blood, collected in a trial of the OX40 agonist ivuxolimab. The receptor source for this set is an adult with an advanced solid tumor such as melanoma, head and neck, liver or kidney cancer.

The V call is TRBV28, the J call TRBJ1-4; D uncertain. This CDR3 region has 11 residues. Looked up from germline, CDR1 is MDHEN and CDR2 is SYDVKM. V dropped 10 bases and J dropped 17 bases, with 20 bases sitting between them. CDR3 sequence: CATTRSGRTFF. CDR3 DNA: TGTGCCACCACCAGGTCCGGGAGAACTTTTTTT.

By share, this clone ranks as medium-sized. V and J are TRBV20-1 and TRBJ1-2; D is ambiguous. Germline V gene lookup returns CDR1 DFQATT and CDR2 SNEGSKA (reference sequence). This CDR3 comprises 11 residues. In DNA, the CDR3 is TGCGGCGGGGTGGGTAACTATGGCTACACCTTC. Translating gives CGGVGNYGYTF.

V is TRBV7-9 and J is TRBJ2-3; D is uncertain. Per germline, CDR1 SEHNR and CDR2 FQNEAQ (reference sequence). Trimming removed 5 bases from V and 2 bases from J, with 2 bases in between. This CDR3 region has 11 residues. CDR3 protein: CASSNTDTQYF. CDR3 sequence (DNA): TGTGCCAGCAGCAACACAGATACGCAGTATTTT.

The chain is built from TRBV2 and TRBJ2-6; D ambiguous. This CDR3 has 13 amino acids. Germline CDR1 SNHLY, CDR2 FYNNEI. V was shortened by 3 bases and J by 6 bases, with 6 bases between the two germline ends. The CDR3 here is CASSEVKANVLTF. The CDR3 coding sequence is TGTGCCAGCAGTGAGGTAAAGGCCAACGTCCTGACTTTC.

The chain has TRBV5-1 and TRBJ2-2, with TRBD2 identical over 7 bases. The V and J ends lost 2 bases and 4 bases, in that order; junction bases with no gene match: 8. CDR3 length: 16 amino acids. CDR1 SGHRS and CDR2 YFSETQ come from the germline V gene. The CDR3 bases are TGCGCCAGCAGCTTAGGGAGCGGGATTAGCACCGGGGAGCTGTTTTTT. Translation: CASSLGSGISTGELFF.

The rearrangement uses TRBV2 and TRBJ2-5; weak D call: TRBD2 (5 bases). Germline V gives CDR1 SNHLY, CDR2 FYNNEI. The CDR3 extends over 13 amino acids. V dropped 0 bases and J dropped 3 bases, with 5 bases sitting between them. This CDR3 reads CASSEAGKETQYF. The CDR3 bases are TGTGCCAGCAGTGAAGCCGGGAAAGAGACCCAGTACTTC.

This chain links TRBV5-1 with TRBJ2-7; TRBD1 matches 9 bases. The V gene end was trimmed by 2 bases and the J gene end by 4 bases; junction bases not matched to a gene: 7. The CDR3 is 15 residues long. CDR1 and CDR2 (germline): SGHRS, YFSETQ. The CDR3: CASSLSGTGTYEQYF. CDR3 in DNA: TGCGCCAGCAGCTTAAGCGGGACAGGGACGTACGAGCAGTACTTC.

This chain joins TRBV5-4 and TRBJ2-1; 7 bases fit TRBD1. Trimming removed 3 bases from V and 9 bases from J; junction bases left unmatched: 15. The CDR3 has 16 residues. From germline, CDR1 is SGHNT and CDR2 YYREEE (reference sequence). CDR3 sequence reads: CASSSVVRQGAGEQFF. The CDR3 nucleotides read TGTGCCAGCAGCTCTGTCGTCAGACAGGGCGCGGGTGAGCAGTTCTTC.

The chain recombines TRBV7-6 with TRBJ2-1, with TRBD2 matching 8 bases. Per germline, CDR1 SGHVS and CDR2 FNYEAQ. The CDR3 consists of 16 residues. V shed 1 base, J shed 6 bases, and the junction held 8 bases outside the gene matches. CDR3 sequence (DNA): TGTGCCAGCAGCTTAGACCAGGCGGGAGGAGGCAATGAGCAGTTCTTC. Translating it yields CASSLDQAGGGNEQFF.

This clone was counted between two and nine times. This chain uses TRBV9 with TRBJ2-5; D is perhaps TRBD1 (5 bases). V dropped 3 bases and J dropped 2 bases, with 8 bases sitting between them. Germline V gene sequence: CDR1 SGDLS, CDR2 YYNGEE. This CDR3 is built from 13 residues. CDR3 in DNA: TGTGCCAGCAGCGGGACACCACAAGAGACCCAGTACTTC. Translating it yields CASSGTPQETQYF.

This clone was seen a single time. The rearrangement links TRBV11-3 to TRBJ2-1; 8 bases are a match to TRBD2. Germline-derived CDR1 and CDR2 are SGHNT and YENEEA. Germline trimming cut 5 bases from V and 3 bases from J; bases unmatched to any gene: 6. CDR3 length: 15 residues. CDR3 in amino acids: CASSTHGTSYNEQFF. CDR3 DNA sequence: TGTGCCAGCAGCACGCATGGGACTAGCTACAATGAGCAGTTCTTC. The entire variable domain, with the rest obtained from reference TRBV11-3 and TRBJ2-1, is as follows: EAGVVQSPRYKIIEKKQPVAFWCNPISGHNTLYWYLQNLGQGPELLIRYENEEAVDDSQLPKDRFSAERLKGVDSTLKIQPAELGDSAVYLCASSTHGTSYNEQFFGPGTRLTVL.

This clone showed up just a few times. The chain joins TRBV6-1 to TRBJ1-5; no reliable D call. The CDR3 spans 13 residues. The V and J ends lost 7 bases and 7 bases respectively, with 14 bases between them. CDR1 and CDR2 (germline): MNHNS, SASEGT. CDR3 coding DNA: TGTGCCAGCATGCTGGGCACATACCAGCCCCAGCATTTT. Its translation: CASMLGTYQPQHF.